This entry describes one T cell receptor (beta chain). The antigen is undetermined. The time point was: blood 4 weeks post-SBRT, at nephrectomy. Stated treatment: 15 Gy SBRT to primary tumor, nephrectomy 4 weeks later. Nephrectomy followed 15 Gy stereotactic body radiation by 4 weeks. Serial blood draws occurred at baseline and 2 and 4 weeks post-SBRT. Sequenced by immunoSEQ multiplex PCR; TCRdb stores in-frame clones only, minus some. The sample includes around 94,000 clones, about 82% of them seen just once. This CDR3 is built from 13 residues. Germline V gene lookup returns CDR1 LNHDA and CDR2 SQIVND (reference sequence). V lost 3 bases and J 3 bases, leaving 8 bases between the germline ends. This record comes from a study of radiation and T cells in renal cell carcinoma. General observations from the study: From baseline, blood top tumor clonotypes peaked at 2 weeks post-radiation. Without pretreatment biopsies, baseline tumor clonotype presence was undetermined.

This receptor was identified in a man between 45 and 60 years old with renal cell carcinoma. The chain combines TRBV19 with TRBJ1-1; D unclear. This sample comprised blood, obtained from a patient whose treatment included radiotherapy and nephrectomy. The CDR3 is CASSISQDTEAFF. The CDR3 DNA sequence: TGTGCCAGTAGTATTTCCCAGGACACTGAAGCTTTCTTT.